This T cell receptor (beta chain) comes out of a study of CD8 T cells in ankylosing spondylitis. The V gene's germline CDR1 is SGHRS and CDR2 YFSETQ. This CDR3 region has 14 residues. V lost 4 bases, J lost 4 bases, and 2 bases stayed unmatched. There are many counts of this clonotype. What it recognizes is unknown. TCRdb redid the calling of the 5' RACE reads with MiXCR, one entry per CDR3 protein. The data show around 150,000 distinct CDR3 sequences, approximately 20% seen once. Overall study results and limits: Disease-linked clones reportedly concentrated significantly in matched ankylosing spondylitis synovial fluid. Certain motif variants had earlier appeared in reactive arthritis synovial fluid and blood.

Sequencing used blood, either unsorted or a sorted T cell fraction (not recorded which). The clonotype originates from a male donor with ankylosing spondylitis or in good health (not recorded which). The rearrangement links TRBV5-1 to TRBJ2-1, with 10 bases that match TRBD2. The CDR3 sequence: CASSMTSGYNEQFF. As DNA, the CDR3 is TGCGCCAGCAGCATGACTAGCGGGTACAATGAGCAGTTCTTC.